These 25 T cell receptor beta chains were all obtained from the same sample, sequenced in a study of blood T cell repertoires in COVID-19. Sequenced by immunoSEQ multiplex PCR; TCRdb stores in-frame clones only, minus some. The table includes more than 95,000 clones, around 81% detected once. Sequenced: peripheral blood. The receptors derive from an older man with acute or convalescent COVID-19.

The genes are TRBV5-4 and TRBJ2-7, with D possibly being TRBD1 (6 bases). Germline CDR1 reads SGHNT; CDR2 reads YYREEE (reference sequence). The CDR3 spans 14 residues. Trimming pared 0 bases from V and 4 bases from J, leaving 11 bases between. For the CDR3, the DNA is TGTGCCAGCAGCTTGGGGCAGGGGCATTACGAGCAGTACTTC. Its translation: CASSLGQGHYEQYF.

The chain has TRBV2 and TRBJ1-6; 8 positions agree with TRBD1. The V segment lost 6 bases and the J segment 10 bases; nucleotides outside the gene matches: 8. The germline V gene encodes CDR1 SNHLY and CDR2 FYNNEI. The CDR3 runs 14 residues. The CDR3 spells CASRPTGVDSPLHF. For the CDR3, the DNA is TGTGCCAGCAGGCCGACAGGGGTGGACTCACCCCTCCACTTT. The entire variable domain, with the rest obtained from reference TRBV2 and TRBJ1-6, is as follows: EPEVTQTPSHQVTQMGQEVILRCVPISNHLYFYWYRQILGQKVEFLVSFYNNEISEKSEIFDDQFSVERPDGSNFTLKIRSTKLEDSAMYFCASRPTGVDSPLHFGNGTRLTVT.

This clone has ten or more counts. This sequence joins TRBV7-3 and TRBJ2-1; 9 bases match TRBD2. J gave up 4 bases and V 4 bases, and 5 bases lay outside the gene matches. Germline V CDR1 and CDR2: SGHTA, FQGTGA. The CDR3 loop spans 15 amino acids. In DNA, the CDR3 is TGTGCCAGCAGCTCGACTAGCGGAGCTTACAATGAGCAGTTCTTC. Amino acids: CASSSTSGAYNEQFF. Full variable domain (remainder filled in from reference TRBV7-3 and TRBJ2-1): GAGVSQTPSNKVTEKGKYVELRCDPISGHTALYWYRQSLGQGPEFLIYFQGTGAADDSGLPNDRFFAVRPEGSVSTLKIQRTERGDSAVYLCASSSTSGAYNEQFFGPGTRLTVL.

This chain joins TRBV4-1 and TRBJ2-5; 9 bases are a match to TRBD1. Trimming cost V 6 bases and J 5 bases; bases outside gene matches: 13. Germline lookup yields CDR1 MGHRA and CDR2 YSYEKL. The CDR3 is 16 residues long. The CDR3 sequence: CASSNRRDRDGETQYF. DNA of the CDR3: TGCGCCAGCAGTAACCGACGGGACAGGGATGGGGAGACCCAGTACTTC.

This clone was counted once. J is TRBJ2-5 and V is TRBV7-2; TRBD2 agrees at 9 bases. The V gene's germline CDR1 is SGHTA and CDR2 FQGNSA. Trimming took 3 bases from V and 4 from J; bases not matched to a gene: 3. This CDR3 is 14 amino acids long. The CDR3 DNA sequence: TGTGCCAGCAGCTTCGGCGGGAGGGCAGAGACCCAGTACTTC. This sequence encodes CASSFGGRAETQYF.

The J gene is TRBJ2-7, the V gene TRBV7-2; 12 nucleotides align to TRBD1. The CDR3 consists of 15 residues. CDR1 and CDR2 (germline): SGHTA, FQGNSA. Germline trimming cut 5 bases from V and 3 bases from J; bases unmatched to any gene: 5. The CDR3 coding sequence is TGTGCCAGCAGCCCCGGGACAGGGGGCTTCTACGAGCAGTACTTC. Residues: CASSPGTGGFYEQYF.

This clone was picked up a small number of times. V gene TRBV11-2 combines with J gene TRBJ2-7, with D possibly TRBD2 on 6 matching bases. Germline V CDR1 and CDR2: SGHAT, FQNNGV. Trimming removed 3 bases from V and 0 bases from J, with 12 bases in between. The CDR3 is 15 amino acids. In DNA form, the CDR3 reads TGTGCCAGCAGCTTCACTCCGGGACTCTCCTACGAGCAGTACTTC. This sequence encodes CASSFTPGLSYEQYF.

This clone was observed once. The genes are TRBV29-1 and TRBJ1-2; D might be TRBD1 (5 bases). Trimming cost V 0 bases and J 4 bases, with 18 bases left between them. The CDR3 covers 16 residues. Germline V gives CDR1 SQVTM, CDR2 ANQGSEA. CDR3 in DNA: TGCAGCGTTGAAGATCGAAGGCAGGGTCCGGGCTATGGCTACACCTTC. This gives the protein CSVEDRRQGPGYGYTF.

The V call is TRBV2, the J call TRBJ2-7, with D unclear. The V gene's germline CDR1 is SNHLY and CDR2 FYNNEI. The V end lost 7 bases, the J end lost 3 bases, and 16 bases lay between the germline ends. The CDR3 sequence is 14 residues long. DNA for the CDR3: TGTGCCAGCACCAACGCGAAGAGTAACTACGAGCAGTACTTC. This sequence encodes CASTNAKSNYEQYF.

V gene TRBV5-4 combines with J gene TRBJ1-1, with D unclear. The CDR3 is 14 residues long. CDR1 and CDR2 from the germline V gene are SGHNT and YYREEE (reference sequence). V lost 2 bases to trimming and J lost 1 base, with 9 bases between them. CDR3 amino acids: CASSLARQNTEAFF. CDR3 in DNA: TGTGCCAGCAGCTTAGCCAGGCAGAACACTGAAGCTTTCTTT.

J is TRBJ2-1 and V is TRBV3-1 (or the pseudogene TRBV3-2); TRBD2 matches 7 bases. Germline CDR1 and CDR2: LGHDT and YNNKEL (reference sequence). V dropped 4 bases and J dropped 9; count of bases not matched to a gene: 9. CDR3 length equals 14 residues. The CDR3 sequence is CASSRRGRAFEQFF. In DNA form, the CDR3 reads TGTGCCAGCAGCCGTCGGGGGAGGGCTTTTGAGCAGTTCTTC.

The chain joins TRBV12-5 to TRBJ1-1; D might be TRBD1 (5 bases). Germline CDR1 reads LGHNT; CDR2 reads FRNRAP. V was clipped by 2 bases and J by 10 bases, with 11 bases between them. The CDR3 runs 12 residues. As DNA, the CDR3 is TGTGCTAGTGGTTTGCCCAGGGTGGGAGCTTTCTTT. It encodes CASGLPRVGAFF.

This clone was detected only once. The genes are TRBV27 and TRBJ1-1; D perhaps matches TRBD1 (5 bases). Germline V gene lookup returns CDR1 MNHEY and CDR2 SMNVEV (reference sequence). The ends were cut back, 5 bases at V and 3 bases at J, with 19 bases in the middle. The CDR3 has 16 residues. CDR3 sequence: CASSPFRGGKDTEAFF. For the CDR3, the DNA is TGTGCCAGCAGTCCCTTCCGGGGGGGAAAGGACACTGAAGCTTTCTTT.

The chain combines TRBV25-1 with TRBJ1-1, with 10 bases aligning to TRBD1. CDR3 length: 13 residues. Per the germline V gene, CDR1 is MGHDK and CDR2 is SYGVNS. Trimming cost V 2 bases and J 11 bases; bases outside gene matches: 5. The CDR3 loop reads CASSEGTGDSAFF. Here the CDR3 DNA reads TGTGCCAGCAGTGAAGGGACAGGGGACAGCGCTTTCTTT. The full variable domain, rest sourced from reference TRBV25-1 and TRBJ1-1, is EADIYQTPRYLVIGTGKKITLECSQTMGHDKMYWYQQDPGMELHLIHYSYGVNSTEKGDLSSESTVSRIRTEHFPLTLESARPSHTSQYLCASSEGTGDSAFFGQGTRLTVV.

This chain links TRBV6-2 or TRBV6-3 with TRBJ2-1, with D possibly being TRBD1 (6 bases). Looked up from germline, CDR1 is MNHEY and CDR2 is SVGEGT. The V end was cut by 5 bases, the J end by 1 base, with 12 bases between. The CDR3 length is 15 residues. CDR3 coding DNA: TGTGCCAGCAGTCTAGGGGGTGCTTCCTACAATGAGCAGTTCTTC. This codes for CASSLGGASYNEQFF.

The chain has TRBV5-1 and TRBJ1-6; D uncertain. CDR1 is SGHRS and CDR2 is YFSETQ in the germline V gene. V was trimmed by 0 bases and J by 0 bases, leaving 4 bases between them. This CDR3 has 15 amino acids. CDR3 region: CASSLDTSYNSPLHF. Here the CDR3 DNA reads TGCGCCAGCAGCTTGGACACCTCCTATAATTCACCCCTCCACTTT.

V usage is TRBV10-3 and J usage is TRBJ2-7; D ambiguous. Germline CDR1 ENHRY, CDR2 SYGVKD. Trimming pared 6 bases from V and 1 base from J, leaving 10 bases between. This CDR3 has 13 residues. The CDR3 reads CAISRIESYEQYF. The DNA for the CDR3 is TGTGCCATCAGCCGAATCGAGTCCTACGAGCAGTACTTC.

The rearrangement joins TRBV2 to TRBJ1-5; 8 bases fit TRBD1. The V gene's germline CDR1 is SNHLY and CDR2 FYNNEI. The CDR3 has 17 residues. J lost 0 bases, V lost 6 bases, and 10 bases had no gene match. CDR3 residues: CASSLTRTGNSNQPQHF. In DNA, the CDR3 is TGTGCCAGCAGCCTAACTCGGACAGGGAATAGCAATCAGCCCCAGCATTTT.

The rearrangement uses TRBV5-1 and TRBJ1-5; 7 nucleotides line up with TRBD1. Looked up from germline, CDR1 is SGHRS and CDR2 is YFSETQ. J was trimmed by 1 base and V by 0 bases; bases with no gene match: 4. The CDR3 has 16 amino acids. CDR3 in DNA: TGCGCCAGCAGCTTGGGACAGGGTGGGAGCAATCAGCCCCAGCATTTT. Protein: CASSLGQGGSNQPQHF.

The chain couples TRBV9 to TRBJ2-3, with D tentatively TRBD1 (6 bases). The germline V and J ends were trimmed by 4 bases and 0 bases, with 9 bases remaining between them. The CDR3 runs to 14 residues. Germline lookup yields CDR1 SGDLS and CDR2 YYNGEE. The CDR3 DNA sequence: TGTGCCAGCAGCCTTCAGGGGAGCACAGATACGCAGTATTTT. Translated: CASSLQGSTDTQYF.

The chain combines TRBV25-1 with TRBJ1-1, with D possibly being TRBD1 (5 bases). The CDR3 covers 14 residues. The V end lost 6 bases, the J end lost 3 bases, and 14 bases lay between the germline ends. CDR1 is MGHDK, CDR2 SYGVNS, per germline. In nucleotides, the CDR3 is TGTGCCAGCAGATATGGGGGGTGGGACACTGAAGCTTTCTTT. This gives the protein CASRYGGWDTEAFF.

Regarding this clone: At one end the junction does not follow the germline gene, possibly because of a read error. The chain uses TRBV7-7 and TRBJ2-2, with 7 positions matching TRBD1. The CDR3 is 15 residues long. Germline-derived CDR1 and CDR2 are SSHAT and FNYEAQ (reference sequence). CDR3 sequence: CASSPGTANTGELFF. DNA for the CDR3: TGTGCTAGCAGCCCCGGGACAGCGAACACCGGGGAGCTGTTTTTT.

This sequence joins TRBV18 and TRBJ2-7; TRBD2 matches at 11 bases. Germline V gives CDR1 KGHSH, CDR2 LQKENI. The CDR3 runs to 15 residues. Trimming removed 3 bases from V and 2 bases from J; junction bases left unmatched: 3. The CDR3 coding sequence is TGTGCCAGCTCACCGGGTAGCGGGAGGGCCTACGAGCAGTACTTC. Translation gives CASSPGSGRAYEQYF.

V usage is TRBV6-1 and J usage is TRBJ1-1, with 8 bases fitting TRBD1. The germline V gene encodes CDR1 MNHNS and CDR2 SASEGT. The trim removed 3 bases at V and 0 bases at J, leaving 3 bases unmatched. This CDR3 has 15 amino acids. CDR3 nucleotides: TGTGCCAGCAGTGATCAGGGGGCGATGAACACTGAAGCTTTCTTT. Its translation is CASSDQGAMNTEAFF.

The rearrangement links TRBV9 to TRBJ2-2; tentatively, D is TRBD1 (5 bases). Looked up from germline, CDR1 is SGDLS and CDR2 is YYNGEE. The CDR3 covers 16 residues. Between the trimmed V and J ends, which lost 0 bases and 5 bases, there was a span of 14 bases. The CDR3 bases are TGTGCCAGCAGCGTAGCAGGGCTCGCGGTAACCGGGGAGCTGTTTTTT. This gives the protein CASSVAGLAVTGELFF.